A single sample gave rise to the 21 T cell receptor beta chains below, sequenced in a study of blood T cell repertoires in COVID-19 (TCRdb year 2020). Library preparation was by the immunoSEQ multiplex PCR assay. In its TCRdb copy, this immuneACCESS table keeps in-frame sequences only and misses some clones. Where compared with another copy, unresolved V genes explain less than half of these, and the others have no known cause. Counted in this sample were 60,000 to 85,000 clones; roughly 84% of them appeared once. The leading ten clones occupy approximately 11% of the sample. The sequenced material came from peripheral blood. These receptors originate from a man aged 55 to 69 with COVID-19, enrolled during active disease.

The chain is built from TRBV5-1 and TRBJ2-1, with D perhaps matching TRBD2 (6 bases). V lost 4 bases and J lost 0, with 17 bases in between. The CDR3 loop spans 17 amino acids. Germline CDR1 is SGHRS and CDR2 is YFSETQ. CDR3 in amino acids: CASSASPGTVSYNEQFF. DNA of the CDR3: TGCGCCAGCAGCGCAAGCCCCGGGACTGTCTCCTACAATGAGCAGTTCTTC. The entire variable domain, with the rest obtained from reference TRBV5-1 and TRBJ2-1, is as follows: KAGVTQTPRYLIKTRGQQVTLSCSPISGHRSVSWYQQTPGQGLQFLFEYFSETQRNKGNFPGRFSGRQFSNSRSEMNVSTLELGDSALYLCASSASPGTVSYNEQFFGPGTRLTVL.

The chain combines TRBV5-1 with TRBJ1-2; 8 bases match TRBD1. Germline CDR1 is SGHRS and CDR2 is YFSETQ. J lost 6 bases, V lost 4 bases, and 11 bases had no gene match. The CDR3 totals 15 residues. The CDR3 nucleotides read TGCGCCAGCAGCCAGACAGGGGAGTTTGGGGATGGCTACACCTTC. It is translated as CASSQTGEFGDGYTF.

This rearrangement joins TRBV6-5 to TRBJ1-4; D ambiguous. The CDR3 runs to 14 residues. In germline, CDR1 is MNHEY, CDR2 SVGAGI. V gave up 6 bases and J gave up 0 bases, with 8 bases separating them. In nucleotides, the CDR3 is TGTGCCAGCAGGGCCGAATCAACTAATGAAAAACTGTTTTTT. Its protein is CASRAESTNEKLFF.

V and J are TRBV5-6 and TRBJ1-3; no definite D call. Germline lookup yields CDR1 SGHDT and CDR2 YYEEEE. The CDR3 totals 17 residues. V lost 4 bases, J lost 0 bases, and 17 bases lay in between. The CDR3 region is CASSLVYLGSSGNTIYF. CDR3 coding DNA: TGTGCCAGCAGCCTAGTGTATTTAGGTAGCTCTGGAAACACCATATATTTT.

This rearrangement joins TRBV2 to TRBJ1-6; a weak D match, TRBD1 (5 bases). In germline, CDR1 is SNHLY, CDR2 FYNNEI. The CDR3 has 15 residues. Trimming took off 7 bases at V and 7 bases at J, with 17 bases between the two ends. CDR3 in amino acids: CASKSREGKNSPLHF. CDR3 bases: TGTGCCAGCAAGTCCCGGGAGGGGAAGAATTCACCCCTCCACTTT. Filled out from reference TRBV2 and TRBJ1-6, the complete variable domain reads EPEVTQTPSHQVTQMGQEVILRCVPISNHLYFYWYRQILGQKVEFLVSFYNNEISEKSEIFDDQFSVERPDGSNFTLKIRSTKLEDSAMYFCASKSREGKNSPLHFGNGTRLTVT.

The gene calls are TRBV6-1 and TRBJ1-5, with 10 positions matching TRBD1. This CDR3 comprises 18 residues. V lost 0 bases and J lost 3; bases outside the gene matches: 8. Germline CDR1 MNHNS, CDR2 SASEGT. The CDR3 is CASSEARGGTGDNQPQHF. DNA for the CDR3: TGTGCCAGCAGTGAAGCTCGGGGTGGGACAGGGGACAATCAGCCCCAGCATTTT.

The chain uses TRBV5-1 and TRBJ2-1, with D hard to call. With 0 bases removed from V and 3 bases from J, the gap between germline ends came to 7 bases. The germline V gene encodes CDR1 SGHRS and CDR2 YFSETQ. The CDR3 covers 14 residues. This CDR3 is CASSLGQDYNEQFF. CDR3 DNA sequence: TGCGCCAGCAGCTTGGGGCAGGACTACAATGAGCAGTTCTTC.

The CDR3 DNA reads as TGTGCCAGCAGTTTAGTGGGGGGGCGGGGTCAGCCCCAGCATTTT. Translation gives CASSLVGGRGQPQHF. The chain carries TRBV28 and TRBJ1-5, with D possibly TRBD1 on 6 matching bases. CDR1 MDHEN and CDR2 SYDVKM come from the germline V gene. The V and J ends lost 2 bases and 6 bases respectively, with 14 bases between them. The CDR3 covers 15 residues.

This clone was picked up one time. CDR3 sequence: CATSRASIRNEQFF. In DNA form, the CDR3 reads TGTGCCACCAGTAGGGCTAGCATCAGGAATGAGCAGTTCTTC. The chain carries TRBV24-1 and TRBJ2-1; weak D call: TRBD2 (5 bases). Germline assignment: CDR1 KGHDR and CDR2 SFDVKD. The CDR3 loop spans 14 amino acids. The V and J ends lost 6 bases and 7 bases respectively, with 15 bases between them.

The chain combines TRBV11-2 with TRBJ2-1; 7 bases fit TRBD2. Trimming removed 5 bases from V and 7 bases from J; junction bases left unmatched: 8. CDR1 SGHAT and CDR2 FQNNGV come from the germline V gene. This CDR3 is 14 amino acids long. In DNA form, the CDR3 reads TGTGCCAGCAGCCCGAGACTAGCTTTAAATGAGCAGTTCTTC. This sequence encodes CASSPRLALNEQFF.

The genes are TRBV5-1 and TRBJ2-4, with TRBD2 identical over 10 bases. Looked up from germline, CDR1 is SGHRS and CDR2 is YFSETQ. There are 17 residues in the CDR3. Unmatched junction bases numbered 9, after V lost 0 bases and J lost 6 bases. This CDR3 reads CASSLVSGGPFSNIQYF. The CDR3 DNA follows: TGCGCCAGCAGCTTGGTTAGCGGGGGGCCTTTCTCAAACATTCAGTACTTC.

The chain links TRBV2 to TRBJ1-6; 11 bases line up with TRBD1. The germline V gene encodes CDR1 SNHLY and CDR2 FYNNEI. The CDR3 contains 16 residues. J was trimmed by 5 bases and V by 7 bases; bases with no gene match: 7. CDR3 coding DNA: TGTGCCAGCATCCTGGACAGGGGGCGGGATAATTCACCCCTCCACTTT. Encoded protein: CASILDRGRDNSPLHF.

This chain links TRBV11-2 with TRBJ1-2; D ambiguous. V was pared by 4 bases and J by 3 bases, with 9 bases between. The CDR3 runs to 13 residues. The germline gives CDR1 SGHAT, CDR2 FQNNGV. The CDR3 DNA reads TGTGCCAGCAGCTCCGGTCTGGACTATGGCTACACCTTC. It encodes CASSSGLDYGYTF.

The V call is TRBV5-1, the J call TRBJ1-2; unclear D gene. The germline CDR1 and CDR2 sequences are SGHRS and YFSETQ. V was clipped by 3 bases and J by 3 bases, with 9 bases between them. This CDR3 has 13 amino acids. CDR3 protein: CASSSGEYYGYTF. The CDR3 DNA is TGCGCCAGCAGCTCCGGGGAGTACTATGGCTACACCTTC.

This clone was seen once. The chain has TRBV29-1 and TRBJ1-5; a possible D gene is TRBD1 (6 bases). CDR1 and CDR2 from the germline V gene are SQVTM and ANQGSEA. The CDR3 extends over 13 amino acids. V was clipped by 3 bases and J by 7 bases, with 13 bases between them. The CDR3 coding sequence is TGCAGCGTTGAGACAGGACGGGGACAGCCCCAGCATTTT. It specifies CSVETGRGQPQHF.

As DNA, the CDR3 is TGTGCCAGCAGCCTCTCATCCATAAGGGGGCAGGGCTACACCTTC. It encodes CASSLSSIRGQGYTF. The rearrangement joins TRBV28 to TRBJ1-2; 7 positions agree with TRBD1. This CDR3 is built from 15 residues. Germline CDR1 MDHEN, CDR2 SYDVKM. V was pared by 6 bases and J by 8 bases, with 15 bases of the junction left unmatched.

This clone has just a few counts. This rearrangement joins TRBV9 to TRBJ2-4; 9 bases fit TRBD1. This CDR3 has 15 residues. Per germline, CDR1 SGDLS and CDR2 YYNGEE. After removal of 3 bases from V and 7 bases from J, the junction contained 8 bases not matched to a gene. Here the CDR3 reads CASSATGTGRNIQYF. As DNA, the CDR3 is TGTGCCAGCAGCGCTACCGGGACAGGGAGGAACATTCAGTACTTC.

The chain is built from TRBV29-1 and TRBJ2-2, with a tentative D call TRBD1 (6 bases). The CDR3 covers 13 residues. The germline CDR1 and CDR2 sequences are SQVTM and ANQGSEA. The CDR3 sequence: CSINRANTGELFF. CDR3 bases: TGCAGTATTAACAGGGCGAACACCGGGGAGCTGTTTTTT.

The chain couples TRBV4-1 to TRBJ2-5; a weak D match, TRBD2 (5 bases). This CDR3 comprises 14 residues. Trimming left V 1 base short and J 1 base short, with 7 bases between. The germline V gene encodes CDR1 MGHRA and CDR2 YSYEKL. The CDR3 DNA reads as TGCGCCAGCAGCCAAGTGGACTTCCAAGAGACCCAGTACTTC. It yields the protein CASSQVDFQETQYF.

This chain joins TRBV6-5 and TRBJ1-2; no definite D call. The V end was cut by 2 bases, the J end by 1 base, with 8 bases between. This CDR3 spans 14 amino acids. Germline CDR1 MNHEY, CDR2 SVGAGI. The CDR3 loop is CASSYTTHNYGYTF. The DNA for the CDR3 is TGTGCCAGCAGTTACACTACACATAACTATGGCTACACCTTC.

This clone was seen a single time. The chain uses TRBV5-6 and TRBJ2-3, with D tentatively TRBD1 (6 bases). Per germline, CDR1 SGHDT and CDR2 YYEEEE. The CDR3 length is 14 residues. The germline V and J ends were trimmed by 4 bases and 1 base, with 10 bases remaining between them. CDR3 coding DNA: TGTGCCAGCAGCAAGGACAGCCGCACAGATACGCAGTATTTT. It specifies CASSKDSRTDTQYF.